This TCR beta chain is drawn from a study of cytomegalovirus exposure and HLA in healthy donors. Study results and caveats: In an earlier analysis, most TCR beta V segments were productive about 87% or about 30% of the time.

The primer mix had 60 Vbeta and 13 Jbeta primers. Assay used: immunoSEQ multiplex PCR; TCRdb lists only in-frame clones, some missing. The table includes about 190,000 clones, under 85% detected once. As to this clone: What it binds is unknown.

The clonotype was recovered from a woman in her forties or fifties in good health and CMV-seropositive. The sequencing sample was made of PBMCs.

The CDR3 here is CASSEMRVSYGYTF. CDR3 coding DNA: TGTGCCAGCAGTGAAATGCGAGTGTCCTATGGCTACACCTTC. This chain links TRBV2 with TRBJ1-2, with D uncertain. Germline CDR1 is SNHLY and CDR2 is FYNNEI. The CDR3 runs to 14 residues. V gave up 2 bases and J gave up 4 bases, with 11 bases separating them. Full variable domain (remainder filled in from reference TRBV2 and TRBJ1-2): EPEVTQTPSHQVTQMGQEVILRCVPISNHLYFYWYRQILGQKVEFLVSFYNNEISEKSEIFDDQFSVERPDGSNFTLKIRSTKLEDSAMYFCASSEMRVSYGYTFGSGTRLTVV.